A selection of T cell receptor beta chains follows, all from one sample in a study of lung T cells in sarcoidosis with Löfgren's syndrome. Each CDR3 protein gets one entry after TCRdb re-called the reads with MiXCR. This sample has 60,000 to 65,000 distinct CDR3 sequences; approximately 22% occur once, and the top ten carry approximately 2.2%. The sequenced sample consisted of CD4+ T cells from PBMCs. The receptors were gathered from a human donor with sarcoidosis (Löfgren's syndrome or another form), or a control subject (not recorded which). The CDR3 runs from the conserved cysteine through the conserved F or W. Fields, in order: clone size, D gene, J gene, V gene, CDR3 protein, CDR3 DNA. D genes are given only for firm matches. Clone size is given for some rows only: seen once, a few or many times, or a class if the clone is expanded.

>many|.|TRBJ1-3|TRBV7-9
CASSPAGRSNTIYF
TGTGCCAGCAGCCCCGCCGGCAGATCAAACACCATATATTTT
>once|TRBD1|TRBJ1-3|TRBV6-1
CASSPGGTVAENTIYF
TGTGCCAGCAGTCCAGGGGGAACCGTCGCTGAAAACACCATATATTTT
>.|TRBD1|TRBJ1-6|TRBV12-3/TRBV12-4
CASSLGQGTYSPLHF
TGTGCCAGCAGTTTAGGACAGGGAACTTATTCACCCCTCCACTTT
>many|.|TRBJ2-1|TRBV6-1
CASRVSLYNEQFF
TGTGCCAGCAGAGTCTCTCTTTACAATGAGCAGTTCTTC
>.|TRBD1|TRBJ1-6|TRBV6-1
CASRGDRRNSPLHF
TGTGCCAGCAGGGGGGACAGGCGAAATTCACCCCTCCACTTT
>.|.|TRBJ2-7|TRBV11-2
CASSPPGTELDEQYF
TGTGCCAGCAGCCCCCCAGGGACGGAATTGGACGAGCAGTACTTC
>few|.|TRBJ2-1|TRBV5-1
CASSLGTEYNEQFF
TGCGCCAGCAGCTTAGGGACCGAGTACAATGAGCAGTTCTTC
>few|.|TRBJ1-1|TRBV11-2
CASSLVAGPQNTEAFF
TGTGCCAGCAGCTTAGTGGCAGGGCCCCAGAACACTGAAGCTTTCTTT
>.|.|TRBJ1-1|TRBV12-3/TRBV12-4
CASSPNQGFRPEAFF
TGTGCCAGCAGTCCCAACCAGGGGTTTAGGCCTGAAGCTTTCTTT
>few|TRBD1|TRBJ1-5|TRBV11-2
CASSEGQLSNQPQHF
TGTGCCAGCAGCGAGGGACAGCTTAGCAATCAGCCCCAGCATTTT
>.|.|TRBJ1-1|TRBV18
CASSPPQGMNTEAFF
TGTGCCAGCTCACCACCCCAGGGGATGAACACTGAAGCTTTCTTT
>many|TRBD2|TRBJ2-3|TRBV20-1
CSAEGLAETTQYF
TGCAGTGCTGAGGGACTAGCGGAGACAACGCAGTATTTT
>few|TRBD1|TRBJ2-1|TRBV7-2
CASSLRGQGSYNEQFF
TGTGCCAGCAGCCTACGGGGACAGGGGTCCTACAATGAGCAGTTCTTC
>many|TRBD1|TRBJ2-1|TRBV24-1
CATSARTGQFF
TGTGCCACCAGTGCCCGGACAGGGCAGTTCTTC